Listed below are T cell receptor beta chains from one sample, sequenced in a study of CD8 T cells in ankylosing spondylitis. Via MiXCR, TCRdb re-called the 5' RACE reads, giving one row per CDR3 protein. The sample shows hundreds of thousands of distinct CDR3 sequences, roughly 32% of them seen only once. The sample was blood, either unsorted or a sorted T cell fraction (not recorded which). These receptor sequences come from a male donor with ankylosing spondylitis or in good health (not recorded which). The CDR3 runs from the conserved cysteine through the conserved F or W. D genes are given only for firm matches. The size of a clone is reported for some rows only, either as once, few or many, or as a class for expanded clones.

TGCGCCAGCAGCACCCGACAGGGGTATGAGGAGACCCAGTACTTC	CASSTRQGYEETQYF	TRBJ2-5	few	TRBD1	TRBV5-1
TGTGCCAGCAGCACCTCGATTGGACGGCTCGAGGCCCAGTACTTC	CASSTSIGRLEAQYF	TRBJ2-5	-	-	TRBV6-1
TGCAGTGCTATATCGGGACTAGCGGAAGAGACCCAGTACTTC	CSAISGLAEETQYF	TRBJ2-5	few	TRBD2	TRBV20-1
TGCAGTGCTGGGGGACAGGGAGCGTCGGGAGGCTACACCTTC	CSAGGQGASGGYTF	TRBJ1-2	-	TRBD1	TRBV20-1
TGTGCCTTGGGCAACACAGATACGCAGTATTTT	CALGNTDTQYF	TRBJ2-3	-	-	TRBV28
TGCAGCGTCGGCAGGGGACCCGACGAGCAGTACTTC	CSVGRGPDEQYF	TRBJ2-7	-	-	TRBV29-1
TGCAGTGCCCACAGGACTGGGGGCGATGAGCAGTTCTTC	CSAHRTGGDEQFF	TRBJ2-1	many	-	TRBV20-1
TGTGCCAGCAGTTCTCTTGGCGGGGGTTCCTCCTACGAGCAGTACTTC	CASSSLGGGSSYEQYF	TRBJ2-7	-	TRBD2	TRBV28
TGTGCCAGCAGTTTACGGGGGCTTGAAGAGACCCAGTACTTC	CASSLRGLEETQYF	TRBJ2-5	-	-	TRBV12-3/TRBV12-4
TGCGCCAGCAGCTTGGACGGGGCAGGCGCCTATGGCTACACCTTC	CASSLDGAGAYGYTF	TRBJ1-2	-	-	TRBV5-1
TGTGCCAGCAGGTCGGGCAACGGGGAGCTGTTTTTT	CASRSGNGELFF	TRBJ2-2	few	-	TRBV12-3/TRBV12-4
TGCAGCGCTATGGACAGGGCGAAATCCTACGAGCAGTACTTC	CSAMDRAKSYEQYF	TRBJ2-7	many	TRBD1	TRBV29-1
TGCAGCGTCCAAATTAACCTCTACGAGCAGTACTTC	CSVQINLYEQYF	TRBJ2-7	few	-	TRBV29-1
TGTGCCAGCAGCTTAACGGACAGGCATTACAATGAGCAGTTCTTC	CASSLTDRHYNEQFF	TRBJ2-1	-	TRBD1	TRBV7-9
TGCGCCAGCAGGGAGGGCACTGAAGCTTTCTTT	CASREGTEAFF	TRBJ1-1	many	-	TRBV5-1
TGTGGATCGAATACGCTAGCCAAAAACATTCAGTACTTC	CGSNTLAKNIQYF	TRBJ2-4	-	-	TRBV28
TGTGCCACCAGCAGAGATCTCCGGGGCGAAAGTCAGCCCCAGCATTTT	CATSRDLRGESQPQHF	TRBJ1-5	-	-	TRBV15
TGTGCCAGCGGGGCAGAGGTTGGAGAGACCCAGTACTTC	CASGAEVGETQYF	TRBJ2-5	-	-	TRBV27
TGTGCCAGCAGCTTAGTTAGCGGGGGCCTGGAGACCCAGTACTTC	CASSLVSGGLETQYF	TRBJ2-5	once	TRBD2	TRBV11-2
TGCAGTGCCCCCAGGCGAGAGGGGGGCCCAGATACGCAGTATTTT	CSAPRREGGPDTQYF	TRBJ2-3	few	-	TRBV20-1
TGTGCCAGCTCCCTCGCTGAGGGGATTGCGGCAGATACGCAGTATTTT	CASSLAEGIAADTQYF	TRBJ2-3	few	-	TRBV18
TGTGCCAGCAGCAAAGTTAGCCCTAACCATGGGGTCGATACGCAGTATTTT	CASSKVSPNHGVDTQYF	TRBJ2-3	once	-	TRBV21-1
TGCAGCGTTTACTCTTATATAGATGAAAAACTGTTTTTT	CSVYSYIDEKLFF	TRBJ1-4	-	-	TRBV29-1
TGCAGTGCTAGAGGGTCTACCACAGGGCTCAATCAGCCCCAGCATTTT	CSARGSTTGLNQPQHF	TRBJ1-5	-	-	TRBV20-1
TGTGCCAGCAGCCCCGGGACAGGGAGTGTAGGCAATCAGCCCCAGCATTTT	CASSPGTGSVGNQPQHF	TRBJ1-5	-	TRBD1	TRBV6-1
TGCAGTGCCCCCTGGCGGGGGAGCTCCTACAATGAGCAGTTCTTC	CSAPWRGSSYNEQFF	TRBJ2-1	-	TRBD2	TRBV20-1
TGTGCCAGCAGTTTAGCTTACCCAGACTACGAGCAGTACTTC	CASSLAYPDYEQYF	TRBJ2-7	-	-	TRBV12-3/TRBV12-4
TGTGCCACCAGCAGAGGATCAGGGGACAATGAGCAGTTCTTC	CATSRGSGDNEQFF	TRBJ2-1	few	-	TRBV15
TGCAGTGCTAGGGACGAGGGACTAAGTAGCACAGATACGCAGTATTTT	CSARDEGLSSTDTQYF	TRBJ2-3	many	TRBD2	TRBV20-1
TGCAGTGCTCCGCCCGGGGGGGAGACCCAGTACTTC	CSAPPGGETQYF	TRBJ2-5	-	TRBD2	TRBV20-1
TGTGCCAGCAGCACCGACAGGGTTGAGACCCAGTACTTC	CASSTDRVETQYF	TRBJ2-5	-	TRBD1	TRBV5-4
TGCAGGGCAGGAGAGGTCAATGAGCAGTTCTTC	CRAGEVNEQFF	TRBJ2-1	few	-	TRBV20-1
TGTGCCAGCATGGGGGGTCCCTCCTACGAGCAGTACTTC	CASMGGPSYEQYF	TRBJ2-7	few	-	TRBV27
TGCAGCGTTGTCGGCGACGGACAAGAGACCCAGTACTTC	CSVVGDGQETQYF	TRBJ2-5	few	-	TRBV29-1
TGTGCCAGCACCACGGACAGGGTCGGAGTCTACACCTTC	CASTTDRVGVYTF	TRBJ1-2	-	TRBD1	TRBV12-3/TRBV12-4
TGCGCCAGCAGCTTGGTCGGGGCTAGTTACAATGAGCAGTTCTTC	CASSLVGASYNEQFF	TRBJ2-1	-	-	TRBV5-1
TGCAGTGCTAGAGGGTACCGGGCCCGAAGCCGCAATGAGCAGTTCTTC	CSARGYRARSRNEQFF	TRBJ2-1	few	-	TRBV20-1
TGTGCCAGCAGCTTGCGGTCGGTTCAAGAGACCCAGTACTTC	CASSLRSVQETQYF	TRBJ2-5	-	-	TRBV5-5
TGTGCCAGCAGTTTAGAAAGGGCATACGAGCAGTACTTC	CASSLERAYEQYF	TRBJ2-7	few	-	TRBV12-3/TRBV12-4
TGTGCCAGCAGCCCCCTTGGACTAGCGGACCAAGAGACCCAGTACTTC	CASSPLGLADQETQYF	TRBJ2-5	few	TRBD2	TRBV5-6
TGCAGTGCTAGAGTTTGTAGAACGGAATGTGAAGCTTTCTTT	CSARVCRTECEAFF	TRBJ1-1	-	-	TRBV20-1
TGTGCCAGCAGTGGGGGCGGGGTTTGGACCCAGTACTTC	CASSGGGVWTQYF	TRBJ2-5	-	-	TRBV12-3/TRBV12-4
TGTGCCAGCAGTCCCTTGGGTTCCCGGGAGCTGTTTTTT	CASSPLGSRELFF	TRBJ2-2	-	-	TRBV28
TGTGCCAGCTCACCGACAGGCCCTCGCGATGAGCAGTTCTTC	CASSPTGPRDEQFF	TRBJ2-1	-	-	TRBV18
TGTGCCAGCAGCCCCCAGGGGACCTCCTACGAGCAGTACTTC	CASSPQGTSYEQYF	TRBJ2-7	-	-	TRBV5-6
TGTGCCAGCAGACGGGACGCATACAATGAGCAGTTCTTC	CASRRDAYNEQFF	TRBJ2-1	-	-	TRBV6-2/TRBV6-3
TGTGCCAGCAGCTTCAACGCGAACACTGAAGCTTTCTTT	CASSFNANTEAFF	TRBJ1-1	few	-	TRBV7-9
TGCAGTGCTAGAATTTCCCAAGAGACCCAGTACTTC	CSARISQETQYF	TRBJ2-5	-	-	TRBV20-1